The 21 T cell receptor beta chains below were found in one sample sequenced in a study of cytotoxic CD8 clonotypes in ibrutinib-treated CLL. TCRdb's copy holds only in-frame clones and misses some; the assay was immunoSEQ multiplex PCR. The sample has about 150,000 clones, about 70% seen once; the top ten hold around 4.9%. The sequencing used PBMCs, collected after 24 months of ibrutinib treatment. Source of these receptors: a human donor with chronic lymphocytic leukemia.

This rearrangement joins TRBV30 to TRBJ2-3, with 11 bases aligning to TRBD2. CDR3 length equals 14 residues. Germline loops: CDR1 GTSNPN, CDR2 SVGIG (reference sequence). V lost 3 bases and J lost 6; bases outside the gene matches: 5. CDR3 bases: TGTGCCTGGAGGGCTAGCGGGGGGTGGGATACGCAGTATTTT. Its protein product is CAWRASGGWDTQYF. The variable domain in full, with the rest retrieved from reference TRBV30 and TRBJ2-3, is SQTIHQWPATLVQPVGSPLSLECTVEGTSNPNLYWYRQAAGRGLQLLFYSVGIGQISSEVPQNLSASRPQDRQFILSSKKLLLSDSGFYLCAWRASGGWDTQYFGPGTRLTVL.

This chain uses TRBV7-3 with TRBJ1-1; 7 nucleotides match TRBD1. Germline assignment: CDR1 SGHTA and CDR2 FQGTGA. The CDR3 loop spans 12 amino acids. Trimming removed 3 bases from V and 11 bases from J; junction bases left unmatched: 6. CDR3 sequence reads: CASSFGGGLAFF. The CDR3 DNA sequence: TGTGCCAGCAGCTTTGGAGGGGGCCTGGCTTTCTTT.

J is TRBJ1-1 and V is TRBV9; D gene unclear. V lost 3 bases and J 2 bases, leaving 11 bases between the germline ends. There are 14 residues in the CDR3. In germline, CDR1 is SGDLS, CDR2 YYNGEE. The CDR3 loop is CASSAETRNTEAFF. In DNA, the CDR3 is TGTGCCAGCAGCGCCGAAACACGTAACACTGAAGCTTTCTTT.

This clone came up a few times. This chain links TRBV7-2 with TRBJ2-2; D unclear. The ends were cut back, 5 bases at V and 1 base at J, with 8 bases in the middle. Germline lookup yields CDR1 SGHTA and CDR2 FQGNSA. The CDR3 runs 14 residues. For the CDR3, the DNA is TGTGCCAGCAGCCGGGCCGGGAACACCGGGGAGCTGTTTTTT. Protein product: CASSRAGNTGELFF.

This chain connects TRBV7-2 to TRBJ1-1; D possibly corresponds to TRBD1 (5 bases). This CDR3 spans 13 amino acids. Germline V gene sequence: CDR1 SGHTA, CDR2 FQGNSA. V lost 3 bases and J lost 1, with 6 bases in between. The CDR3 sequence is CASSFTGNTEAFF. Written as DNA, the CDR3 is TGTGCCAGCAGCTTCACAGGGAACACTGAAGCTTTCTTT.

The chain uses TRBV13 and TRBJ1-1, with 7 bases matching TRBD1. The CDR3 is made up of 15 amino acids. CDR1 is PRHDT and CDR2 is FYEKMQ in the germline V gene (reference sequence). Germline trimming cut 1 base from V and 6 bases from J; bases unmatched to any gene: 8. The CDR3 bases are TGTGCCAGCAGCTTAGTTGGGCAGGGGGACGCTGAAGCTTTCTTT. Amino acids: CASSLVGQGDAEAFF.

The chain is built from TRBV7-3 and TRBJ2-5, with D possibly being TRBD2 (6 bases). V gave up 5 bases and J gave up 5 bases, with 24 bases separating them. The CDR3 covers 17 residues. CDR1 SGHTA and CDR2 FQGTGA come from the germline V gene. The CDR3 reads CASSPRWGGDLGETQYF. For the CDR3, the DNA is TGTGCCAGCAGCCCTCGTTGGGGCGGGGACCTCGGGGAGACCCAGTACTTC.

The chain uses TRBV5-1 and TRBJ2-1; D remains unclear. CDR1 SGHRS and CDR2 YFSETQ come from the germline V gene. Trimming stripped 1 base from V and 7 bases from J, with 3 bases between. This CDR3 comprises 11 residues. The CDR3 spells CASSLLNEQFF. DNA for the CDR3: TGCGCCAGCAGCTTGCTTAATGAGCAGTTCTTC.

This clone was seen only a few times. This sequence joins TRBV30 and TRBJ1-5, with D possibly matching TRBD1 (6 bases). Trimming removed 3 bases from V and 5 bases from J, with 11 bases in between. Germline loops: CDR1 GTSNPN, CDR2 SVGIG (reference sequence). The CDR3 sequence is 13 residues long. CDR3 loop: CAWSGRTDQPQHF. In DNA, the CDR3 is TGTGCCTGGAGCGGACGGACAGATCAGCCCCAGCATTTT.

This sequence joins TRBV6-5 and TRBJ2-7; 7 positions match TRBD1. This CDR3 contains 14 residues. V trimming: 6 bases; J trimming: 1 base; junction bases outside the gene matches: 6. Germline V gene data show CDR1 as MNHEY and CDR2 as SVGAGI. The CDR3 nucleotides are TGTGCCAGCAGCCGGGACAGCCCATCCTACGAGCAGTACTTC. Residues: CASSRDSPSYEQYF.

This CDR3 is CASSPTGREDTQYF. The CDR3 nucleotides are TGTGCCAGCAGCCCGACAGGGAGGGAAGATACGCAGTATTTT. This rearrangement joins TRBV4-2 to TRBJ2-3; possibly TRBD1 or TRBD2 for D (7 bases each). This CDR3 region has 14 residues. The germline gives CDR1 LGHNA, CDR2 YNFKEQ. V lost 4 bases and J 5 bases, leaving 13 bases between the germline ends.

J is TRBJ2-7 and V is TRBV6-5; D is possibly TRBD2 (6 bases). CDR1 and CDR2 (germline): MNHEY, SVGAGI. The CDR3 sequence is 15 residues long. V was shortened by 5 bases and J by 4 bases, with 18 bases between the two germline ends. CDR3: CASSPEGSGRYEQYF. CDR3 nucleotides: TGTGCCAGCAGTCCCGAGGGTAGCGGCCGGTACGAGCAGTACTTC.

CDR3 DNA sequence: TGTGCCAGCAGTTACGAGGGTCAGGGCACCGGGGAGCTGTTTTTT. Protein: CASSYEGQGTGELFF. This rearrangement joins TRBV6-5 to TRBJ2-2, with D perhaps being TRBD1 or TRBD2 (5 bases each). CDR1 and CDR2 (germline): MNHEY, SVGAGI. This CDR3 has 15 amino acids. V was pared by 2 bases and J by 4 bases, with 11 bases between.

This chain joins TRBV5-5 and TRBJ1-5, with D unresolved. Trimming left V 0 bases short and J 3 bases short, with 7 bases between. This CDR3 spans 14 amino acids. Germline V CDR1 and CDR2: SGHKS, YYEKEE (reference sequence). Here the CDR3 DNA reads TGTGCCAGCAGCTTGGGGCAGAACAATCAGCCCCAGCATTTT. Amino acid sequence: CASSLGQNNQPQHF.

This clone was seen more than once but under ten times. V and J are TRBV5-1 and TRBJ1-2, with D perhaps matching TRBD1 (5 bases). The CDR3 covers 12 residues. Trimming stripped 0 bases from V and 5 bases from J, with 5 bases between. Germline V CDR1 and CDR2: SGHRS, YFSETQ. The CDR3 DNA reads TGCGCCAGCAGCTTGGAGGGGTATGGCTACACCTTC. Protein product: CASSLEGYGYTF. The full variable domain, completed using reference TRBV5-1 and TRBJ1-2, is KAGVTQTPRYLIKTRGQQVTLSCSPISGHRSVSWYQQTPGQGLQFLFEYFSETQRNKGNFPGRFSGRQFSNSRSEMNVSTLELGDSALYLCASSLEGYGYTFGSGTRLTVV.

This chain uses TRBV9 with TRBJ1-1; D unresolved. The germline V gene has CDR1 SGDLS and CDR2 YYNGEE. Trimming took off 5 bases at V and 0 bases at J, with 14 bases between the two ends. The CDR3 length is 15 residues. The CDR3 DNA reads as TGTGCCAGCAGTACTAACAGCCTTCTGAACACTGAAGCTTTCTTT. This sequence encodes CASSTNSLLNTEAFF.

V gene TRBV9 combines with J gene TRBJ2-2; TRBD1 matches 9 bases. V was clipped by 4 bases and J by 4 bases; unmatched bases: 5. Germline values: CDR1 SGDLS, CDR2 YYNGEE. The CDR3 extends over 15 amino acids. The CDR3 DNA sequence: TGTGCCAGCAGCTCCGGGACAGGGTCCACCGGGGAGCTGTTTTTT. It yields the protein CASSSGTGSTGELFF.

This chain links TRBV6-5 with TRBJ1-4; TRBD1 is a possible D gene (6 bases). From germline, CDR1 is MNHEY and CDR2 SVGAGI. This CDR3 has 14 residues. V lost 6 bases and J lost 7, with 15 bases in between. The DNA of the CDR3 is TGTGCCAGCAGGCGGGGGGGCGTGGGTGAAAAACTGTTTTTT. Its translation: CASRRGGVGEKLFF.

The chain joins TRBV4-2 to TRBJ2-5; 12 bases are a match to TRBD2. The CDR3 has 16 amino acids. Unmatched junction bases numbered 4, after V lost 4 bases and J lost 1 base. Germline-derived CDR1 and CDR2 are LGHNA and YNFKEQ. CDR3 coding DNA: TGTGCCAGCAGCCCCCGACTAGCGGGGGCCCAAGAGACCCAGTACTTC. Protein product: CASSPRLAGAQETQYF.

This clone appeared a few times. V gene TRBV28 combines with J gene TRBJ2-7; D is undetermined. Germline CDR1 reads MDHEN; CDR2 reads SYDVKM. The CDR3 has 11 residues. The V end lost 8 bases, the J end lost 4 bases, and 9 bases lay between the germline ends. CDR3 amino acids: CASGVRYEQYF. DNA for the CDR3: TGTGCCAGCGGGGTCAGGTACGAGCAGTACTTC.

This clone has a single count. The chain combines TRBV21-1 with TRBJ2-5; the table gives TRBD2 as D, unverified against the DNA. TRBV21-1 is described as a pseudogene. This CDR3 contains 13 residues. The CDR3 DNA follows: TGTGCCAGCAGCCCTAGCGGCGAAGAGACCCAGTACTTC. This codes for CASSPSGEETQYF.